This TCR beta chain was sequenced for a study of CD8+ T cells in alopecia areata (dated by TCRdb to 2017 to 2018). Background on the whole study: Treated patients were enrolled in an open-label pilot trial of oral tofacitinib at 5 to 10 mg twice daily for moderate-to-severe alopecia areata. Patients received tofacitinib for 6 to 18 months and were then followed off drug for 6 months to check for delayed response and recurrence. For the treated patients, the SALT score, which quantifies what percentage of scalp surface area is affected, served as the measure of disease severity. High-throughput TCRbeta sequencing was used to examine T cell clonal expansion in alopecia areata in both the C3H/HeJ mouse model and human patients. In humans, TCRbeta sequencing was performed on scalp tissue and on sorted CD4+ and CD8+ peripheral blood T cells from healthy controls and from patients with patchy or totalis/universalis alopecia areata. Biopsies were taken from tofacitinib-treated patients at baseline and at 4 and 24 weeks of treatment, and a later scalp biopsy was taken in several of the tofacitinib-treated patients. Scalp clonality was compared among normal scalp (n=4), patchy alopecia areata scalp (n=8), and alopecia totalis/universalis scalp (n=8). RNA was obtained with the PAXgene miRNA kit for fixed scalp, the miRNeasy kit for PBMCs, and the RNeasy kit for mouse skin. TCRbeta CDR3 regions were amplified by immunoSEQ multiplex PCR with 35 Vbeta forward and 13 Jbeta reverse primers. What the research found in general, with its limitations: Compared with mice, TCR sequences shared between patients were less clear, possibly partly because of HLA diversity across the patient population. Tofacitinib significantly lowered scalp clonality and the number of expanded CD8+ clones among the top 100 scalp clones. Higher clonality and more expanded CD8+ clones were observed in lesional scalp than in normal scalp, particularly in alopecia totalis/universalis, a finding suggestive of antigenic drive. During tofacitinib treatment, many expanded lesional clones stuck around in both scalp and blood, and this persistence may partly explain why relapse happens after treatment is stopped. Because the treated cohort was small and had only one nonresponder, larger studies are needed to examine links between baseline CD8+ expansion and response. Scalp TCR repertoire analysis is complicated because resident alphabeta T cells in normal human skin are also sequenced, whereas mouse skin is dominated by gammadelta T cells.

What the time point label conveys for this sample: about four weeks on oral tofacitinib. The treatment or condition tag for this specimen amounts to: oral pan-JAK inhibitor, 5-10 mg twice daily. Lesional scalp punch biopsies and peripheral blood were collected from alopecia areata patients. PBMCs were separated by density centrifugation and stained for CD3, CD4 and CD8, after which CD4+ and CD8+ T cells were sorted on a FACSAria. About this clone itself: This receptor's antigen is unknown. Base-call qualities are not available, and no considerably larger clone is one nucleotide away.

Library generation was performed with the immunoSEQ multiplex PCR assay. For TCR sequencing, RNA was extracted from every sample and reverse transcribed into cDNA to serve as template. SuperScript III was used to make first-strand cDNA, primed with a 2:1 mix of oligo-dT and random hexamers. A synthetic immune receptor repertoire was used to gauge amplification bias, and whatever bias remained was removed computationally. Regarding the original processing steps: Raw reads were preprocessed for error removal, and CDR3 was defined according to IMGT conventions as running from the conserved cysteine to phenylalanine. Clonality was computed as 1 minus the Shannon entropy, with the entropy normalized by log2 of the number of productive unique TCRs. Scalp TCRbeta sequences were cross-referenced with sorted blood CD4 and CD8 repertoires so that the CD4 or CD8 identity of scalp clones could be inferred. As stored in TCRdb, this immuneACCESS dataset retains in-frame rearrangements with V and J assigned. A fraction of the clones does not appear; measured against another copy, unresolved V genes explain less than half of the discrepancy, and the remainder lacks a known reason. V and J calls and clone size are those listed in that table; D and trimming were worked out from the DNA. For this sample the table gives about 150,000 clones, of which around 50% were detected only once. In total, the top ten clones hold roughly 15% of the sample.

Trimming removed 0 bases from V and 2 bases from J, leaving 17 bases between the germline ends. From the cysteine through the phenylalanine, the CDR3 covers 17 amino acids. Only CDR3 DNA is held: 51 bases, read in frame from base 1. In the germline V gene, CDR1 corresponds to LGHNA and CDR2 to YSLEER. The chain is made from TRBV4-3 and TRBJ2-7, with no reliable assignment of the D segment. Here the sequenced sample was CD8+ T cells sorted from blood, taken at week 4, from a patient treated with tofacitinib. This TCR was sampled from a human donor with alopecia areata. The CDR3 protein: CASSQDVSGSGTYEQYF. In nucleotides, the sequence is TGCGCCAGCAGCCAAGACGTATCCGGGTCGGGTACCTACGAGCAGTACTTC.